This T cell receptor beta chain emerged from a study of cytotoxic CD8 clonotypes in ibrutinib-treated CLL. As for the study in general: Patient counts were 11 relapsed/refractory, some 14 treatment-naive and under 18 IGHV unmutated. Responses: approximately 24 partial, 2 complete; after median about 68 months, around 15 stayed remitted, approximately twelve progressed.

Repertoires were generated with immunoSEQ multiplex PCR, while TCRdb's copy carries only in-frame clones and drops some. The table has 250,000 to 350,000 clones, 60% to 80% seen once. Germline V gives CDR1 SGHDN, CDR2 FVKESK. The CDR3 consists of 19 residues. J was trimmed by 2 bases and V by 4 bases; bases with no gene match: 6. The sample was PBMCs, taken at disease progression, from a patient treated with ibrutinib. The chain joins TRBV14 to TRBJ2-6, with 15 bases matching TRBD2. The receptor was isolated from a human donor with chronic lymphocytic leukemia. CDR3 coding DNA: TGTGCCAGCAGCCCGCTCGGACTAGCGGGAGGGCCTGGGGCCAACGTCCTGACTTTC. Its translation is CASSPLGLAGGPGANVLTF.